The 21 T cell receptor beta chains below were found in one sample sequenced in a study of T-cell memory formation after mild COVID-19. Each CDR3 protein is one row after TCRdb ran MiXCR on the 5' RACE reads. The sample yields about 290,000 distinct CDR3 sequences, 15% to 20% seen once. The specimen was PBMCs or a T cell subset sorted from them (not recorded which). These receptors all come from a man aged 18 to 29 who had mild COVID-19 (a few samples of this study predate the infection). Cell type and time point are not known.

CDR3 protein: CASSVRASQETQYF. In nucleotides, the CDR3 is TGTGCCAGCAGCGTCAGAGCTAGCCAAGAGACCCAGTACTTC. The chain combines TRBV9 with TRBJ2-5; no definite D call. The CDR3 spans 14 residues. Trimming took off 2 bases at V and 1 base at J, with 9 bases between the two ends. Per the germline V gene, CDR1 is SGDLS and CDR2 is YYNGEE.

This clonotype appeared once. This chain joins TRBV6-1 and TRBJ1-3, with D maybe TRBD1 (5 bases). This CDR3 is 14 amino acids long. Germline V CDR1 and CDR2: MNHNS, SASEGT. V was trimmed by 2 bases and J by 5 bases, leaving 10 bases between them. CDR3 sequence (DNA): TGTGCCAGCAGTGAATGGGGGAGGCGAAACACCATATATTTT. This sequence encodes CASSEWGRRNTIYF.

The chain carries TRBV12-3 or TRBV12-4 and TRBJ1-1; D unresolved. CDR3 size: 12 residues. V was clipped by 2 bases and J by 1 base, with 2 bases between them. The CDR3, as DNA: TGTGCCAGCAGTTTAAAGAACACTGAAGCTTTCTTT. Encoded protein: CASSLKNTEAFF.

The CDR3 bases are TGTGCCAGCAGTTTCACAACGGCGGGCTACGAGCAGTACTTC. Translating it yields CASSFTTAGYEQYF. The chain recombines TRBV12-3 or TRBV12-4 with TRBJ2-7, with a possible D match to TRBD2 (5 bases). CDR3 length: 14 residues. Trimming took off 3 bases at V and 3 bases at J, with 12 bases between the two ends.

This clonotype was seen a few times. V usage is TRBV9 and J usage is TRBJ2-3; TRBD1 or TRBD2 may be the D gene (6 bases each). The CDR3 loop spans 16 amino acids. The germline CDR1 and CDR2 sequences are SGDLS and YYNGEE. Trimming pared 3 bases from V and 4 bases from J, leaving 18 bases between. CDR3 DNA: TGTGCCAGCAGCGCTGAATCAGGGGAGGTGGCAGATACGCAGTATTTT. This sequence encodes CASSAESGEVADTQYF.

Note on this clonotype: The junction departs from germline at one end; a sequencing error may be responsible. CDR3 coding DNA: TGTGCCAACAGTGATCTGGCTGGGTGGTGGGGTGGCTACACCTTC. Translation gives CANSDLAGWWGGYTF. V is TRBV2 and J is TRBJ1-2; no definite D call. The CDR3 has 15 residues. Germline values: CDR1 SNHLY, CDR2 FYNNEI.

V is TRBV5-1 and J is TRBJ2-5; D may be TRBD1 (6 bases). Trimming took 0 bases from V and 5 from J, leaving 11 bases between them. The CDR3 consists of 14 residues. Germline CDR1 and CDR2: SGHRS and YFSETQ. The CDR3 sequence: CASSLDGRGETQYF. The CDR3 DNA reads as TGCGCCAGCAGCTTGGATGGAAGGGGGGAGACCCAGTACTTC.

The gene calls are TRBV7-9 and TRBJ2-7; the D gene is possibly TRBD1 (7 bases). Looked up from germline, CDR1 is SEHNR and CDR2 is FQNEAQ (reference sequence). The ends were cut back, 4 bases at V and 6 bases at J, with 16 bases in the middle. The CDR3 loop spans 14 amino acids. CDR3 residues: CASSSTGTRGEQYV. CDR3 nucleotide sequence: TGTGCCAGCAGCTCGACAGGGACTCGAGGCGAGCAGTACGTC.

This clonotype was seen more than once but under ten times. The rearrangement uses TRBV20-1 and TRBJ2-4; 7 nucleotides align to TRBD2. Germline V gene lookup returns CDR1 DFQATT and CDR2 SNEGSKA (reference sequence). CDR3 length equals 12 residues. Losses at the gene ends were 7 bases for V and 1 base for J; bases not matched to a gene: 1. This CDR3 is CSVGGAKNIQYF. The CDR3 region has the DNA TGCAGTGTGGGGGGGGCCAAAAACATTCAGTACTTC.

This clonotype has only a few counts. The CDR3 bases are TGTGCCAGCAGCTTATCTAGGGACGGGGTGGTCGATGAGCAGTTCTTC. Translating gives CASSLSRDGVVDEQFF. This chain links TRBV7-9 with TRBJ2-1; perhaps D is TRBD1 or TRBD2 (5 bases each). Germline V gene data show CDR1 as SEHNR and CDR2 as FQNEAQ (reference sequence). V dropped 2 bases and J dropped 8 bases, with 19 bases sitting between them. This CDR3 spans 16 amino acids.

The chain uses TRBV5-1 and TRBJ2-3; 8 bases agree with TRBD1. The CDR3 runs 15 residues. The germline gives CDR1 SGHRS, CDR2 YFSETQ. V shed 3 bases, J shed 0 bases, and the junction held 3 bases outside the gene matches. The CDR3: CASSSDRASTDTQYF. Here the CDR3 DNA reads TGCGCCAGCAGCTCGGACAGGGCTAGCACAGATACGCAGTATTTT.

The CDR3 protein is CASSQGQGRFRVSNEKLFF. CDR3 nucleotide sequence: TGCGCCAGCAGCCAAGGTCAGGGGCGCTTCCGGGTTTCTAATGAAAAACTGTTTTTT. The chain combines TRBV4-1 with TRBJ1-4; D possibly corresponds to TRBD1 (6 bases). V was clipped by 1 base and J by 3 bases, with 21 bases between them. The CDR3 contains 19 residues. Germline CDR1 and CDR2: MGHRA and YSYEKL.

This chain connects TRBV29-1 to TRBJ2-1, with 14 bases lining up with TRBD2. Germline trimming cut 7 bases from V and 4 bases from J; bases unmatched to any gene: 9. This CDR3 comprises 16 residues. Germline CDR1 reads SQVTM; CDR2 reads ANQGSEA. CDR3 sequence (DNA): TGCAGCGGGACGGGTGGACTAGCGGGGGGTTACAATGAGCAGTTCTTC. This encodes CSGTGGLAGGYNEQFF.

The rearrangement links TRBV18 to TRBJ1-2, with a possible D match to TRBD1 (6 bases). Trimming took off 3 bases at V and 8 bases at J, with 13 bases between the two ends. Germline V gene lookup returns CDR1 KGHSH and CDR2 LQKENI. CDR3 length: 13 amino acids. The CDR3 nucleotides are TGTGCCAGCTCACCGGACAGTTTAATGGGCTACACCTTC. As protein: CASSPDSLMGYTF.

This clonotype has more than one count but fewer than ten. This rearrangement joins TRBV6-2 or TRBV6-3 to TRBJ1-1; D not resolved. V dropped 2 bases and J dropped 1 base, with 5 bases sitting between them. The CDR3 has 13 residues. The germline V gene encodes CDR1 MNHEY and CDR2 SVGEGT. CDR3 coding DNA: TGTGCCAGCAGTTACGCCCAGAACACTGAAGCTTTCTTT. Residues: CASSYAQNTEAFF.

This clonotype has a handful of counts. The chain uses TRBV4-1 and TRBJ1-3; D remains ambiguous. The CDR3 is 16 residues long. Trimming cost V 1 base and J 2 bases, with 12 bases left between them. Germline V gene lookup returns CDR1 MGHRA and CDR2 YSYEKL. The CDR3 region is CASSQVFGGAGNTIYF. DNA of the CDR3: TGCGCCAGCAGCCAAGTATTCGGCGGGGCTGGAAACACCATATATTTT.

This clonotype was detected ten times or more. This sequence joins TRBV24-1 and TRBJ2-2; D gene uncertain. The CDR3 length is 16 residues. Germline loops: CDR1 KGHDR, CDR2 SFDVKD. Trimming left V 3 bases short and J 1 base short, with 11 bases between. The CDR3 coding sequence is TGTGCCACCAGTGATCTAGGCCCCGGGAACACCGGGGAGCTGTTTTTT. It is translated as CATSDLGPGNTGELFF.

This clonotype was seen more than once but under ten times. The chain has TRBV5-4 and TRBJ2-3; 7 nucleotides line up with TRBD2. Germline V gene lookup returns CDR1 SGHNT and CDR2 YYREEE (reference sequence). This CDR3 has 13 residues. J lost 3 bases, V lost 5 bases, and 3 bases had no gene match. The CDR3 sequence is CASRGGRTDTQYF. The CDR3 coding sequence is TGTGCCAGCAGGGGGGGGAGGACAGATACGCAGTATTTT.

The chain employs TRBV6-5 and TRBJ1-2, with 12 bases that match TRBD1. The CDR3 runs 13 residues. After removal of 6 bases from V and 7 bases from J, the junction contained 3 bases not matched to a gene. Looked up from germline, CDR1 is MNHEY and CDR2 is SVGAGI. The CDR3 region has the DNA TGTGCCAGCAGAGGGACAGGGGGCAGTGGCTACACCTTC. This translates into CASRGTGGSGYTF.

This clonotype was seen at least ten times. The V and J genes are TRBV6-2 or TRBV6-3 and TRBJ1-5, with D tentatively TRBD1 (5 bases). Germline loops: CDR1 MNHEY, CDR2 SVGEGT. Trimming left V 6 bases short and J 7 bases short, with 13 bases between. The length of the CDR3 is 13 residues. CDR3 region: CASSPGAGQPQHF. CDR3 DNA sequence: TGTGCCAGCAGCCCCGGGGCAGGGCAGCCCCAGCATTTT.

Only a few counts were recorded for this clonotype. The chain employs TRBV7-2 and TRBJ2-5; D unclear. The germline gives CDR1 SGHTA, CDR2 FQGNSA. The CDR3 runs to 13 residues. Trimming removed 1 base at V and 0 bases at J, with 3 bases between. The CDR3 DNA is TGTGCCAGCAGCTTAGAGAACCAAGAGACCCAGTACTTC. This encodes CASSLENQETQYF.